One sample yielded the 5 T cell receptor beta chains listed below, sequenced in a study of T cell responses to AZD1222 COVID-19 vaccine. Some clones are missing from TCRdb's copy, which holds only in-frame ones; the method was immunoSEQ multiplex PCR. The table has 85,000 to 130,000 clones, around nine tenths seen once. The source was peripheral blood, collected 28 days after the second dose of the MenACWY control vaccine. Source of these receptors: an adult who received the MenACWY meningococcal vaccine as a control.

The rearrangement uses TRBV6-2 or TRBV6-3 and TRBJ2-5; 11 bases map to TRBD2. Trimming removed 4 bases from V and 2 bases from J; junction bases left unmatched: 6. The V gene's germline CDR1 is MNHEY and CDR2 SVGEGT. This CDR3 region has 16 residues. CDR3: CASSSPGLAVQETQYF. The CDR3 nucleotides read TGTGCCAGCAGTTCGCCGGGACTAGCGGTTCAAGAGACCCAGTACTTC.

The chain links TRBV28 to TRBJ1-2, with TRBD1 identical over 7 bases. The CDR3 is 11 residues long. Germline lookup yields CDR1 MDHEN and CDR2 SYDVKM. V was clipped by 6 bases and J by 10 bases; unmatched bases: 5. As DNA, the CDR3 is TGTGCCAGCAGATACAGGGGTGACTACACCTTC. This translates into CASRYRGDYTF.

The chain uses TRBV11-2 and TRBJ2-7, with D maybe TRBD1 (7 bases). V was cut by 1 base and J by 3 bases, with 13 bases left in between. Germline V gene data show CDR1 as SGHAT and CDR2 as FQNNGV. The CDR3 consists of 15 residues. CDR3 sequence: CASSLVGGQNYEQYF. The DNA for the CDR3 is TGTGCCAGCAGCTTAGTGGGGGGACAGAACTACGAGCAGTACTTC. Variable domain in full (rest from reference TRBV11-2 and TRBJ2-7): EAGVAQSPRYKIIEKRQSVAFWCNPISGHATLYWYQQILGQGPKLLIQFQNNGVVDDSQLPKDRFSAERLKGVDSTLKIQPAKLEDSAVYLCASSLVGGQNYEQYFGPGTRLTVT.

The chain carries TRBV11-2 and TRBJ2-2; 10 bases fit TRBD2. This CDR3 comprises 17 residues. The germline V gene has CDR1 SGHAT and CDR2 FQNNGV. The trim removed 6 bases at V and 5 bases at J, leaving 12 bases unmatched. For the CDR3, the DNA is TGTGCCAGCAGGGCGAGCGGGGGGGCCTTTAGGACCGGGGAGCTGTTTTTT. Translated: CASRASGGAFRTGELFF.

V gene TRBV5-4 combines with J gene TRBJ2-7, with a possible D match to TRBD1 (5 bases). Germline CDR1 and CDR2: SGHNT and YYREEE (reference sequence). The ends were cut back, 4 bases at V and 3 bases at J, with 14 bases in the middle. The CDR3 consists of 14 residues. For the CDR3, the DNA is TGTGCCAGCAGCGCGTACCAGGGAAACTACGAGCAGTACTTC. Residues: CASSAYQGNYEQYF.